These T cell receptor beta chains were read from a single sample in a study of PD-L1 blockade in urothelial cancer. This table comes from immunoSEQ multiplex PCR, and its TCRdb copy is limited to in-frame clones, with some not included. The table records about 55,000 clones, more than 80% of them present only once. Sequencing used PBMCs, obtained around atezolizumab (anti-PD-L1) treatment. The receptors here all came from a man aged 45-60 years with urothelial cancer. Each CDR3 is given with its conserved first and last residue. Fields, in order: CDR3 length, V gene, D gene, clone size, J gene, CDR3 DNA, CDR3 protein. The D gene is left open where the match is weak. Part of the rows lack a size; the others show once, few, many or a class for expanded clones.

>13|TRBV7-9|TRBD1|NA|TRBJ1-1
TGTGCCAGCAGCGCCAGGGGGCGTACTGAAGCTTTCTTT
CASSARGRTEAFF
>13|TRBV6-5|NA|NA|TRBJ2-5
TGTGCCAGCAGTAGACTAGGACAAGAGACCCAGTACTTC
CASSRLGQETQYF
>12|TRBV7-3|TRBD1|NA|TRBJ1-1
TGTGCCAGCAGCTCCCCACAGGGGAAAGCTTTCTTT
CASSSPQGKAFF
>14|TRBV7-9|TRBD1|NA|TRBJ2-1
TGTGCCAGCAGCTTGGGACAGCCTCCTAATGAGCAGTTCTTC
CASSLGQPPNEQFF
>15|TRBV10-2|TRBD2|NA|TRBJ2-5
TGCGCCAGCAGTGGGACTAGCGGGGACCTAGAGACCCAGTACTTC
CASSGTSGDLETQYF
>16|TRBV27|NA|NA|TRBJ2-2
TGTGCCAGCAGTTTGTACGTATCAGGGAACACCGGGGAGCTGTTTTTT
CASSLYVSGNTGELFF
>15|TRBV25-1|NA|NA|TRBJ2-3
TGTGCCAGCAGTGAACGATGGACTAGCACAGATACGCAGTATTTT
CASSERWTSTDTQYF
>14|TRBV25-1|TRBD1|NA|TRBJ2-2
TGTGCCAGCAGTGAACAGGGGGACACCGGGGAGCTGTTTTTT
CASSEQGDTGELFF
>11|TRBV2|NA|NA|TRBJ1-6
TGTGCCAGCAGTGAGGTACAGCGGATCCACTTT
CASSEVQRIHF
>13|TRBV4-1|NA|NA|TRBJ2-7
TGCGCCAGCAGCCAAGGGCAGGCCTACGAGCAGTACTTC
CASSQGQAYEQYF
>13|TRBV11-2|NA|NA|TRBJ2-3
TGTGCCAGCAGCCATGTCGAATCGGGTACGCAGTATTTT
CASSHVESGTQYF
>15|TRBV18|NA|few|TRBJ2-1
TGTGCCAGCTCCCATGACCGGAGCTCCTACAATGAGCAGTTCTTC
CASSHDRSSYNEQFF
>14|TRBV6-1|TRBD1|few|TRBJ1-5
TGTGCCAGCAGCCGGACAGGGTTGGATCAGCCCCAGCATTTT
CASSRTGLDQPQHF
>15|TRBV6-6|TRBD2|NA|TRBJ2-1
TGTGCCAGCAGGCCAGCGGGAGAGTCCTACAATGAGCAGTTCTTC
CASRPAGESYNEQFF
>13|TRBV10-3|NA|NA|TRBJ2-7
TGTGCCATCAGGCCCGAGGTAGCCTACGAGCAGTACTTC
CAIRPEVAYEQYF
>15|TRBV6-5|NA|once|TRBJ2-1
TGTGCCAGCAGACCAGGACAGTTCTCCTACAATGAGCAGTTCTTC
CASRPGQFSYNEQFF
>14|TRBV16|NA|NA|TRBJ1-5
TGTGCCAGCAGCCCAGGACAGACTAATCAGCCCCAGCATTTT
CASSPGQTNQPQHF
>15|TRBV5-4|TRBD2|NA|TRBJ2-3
TGTGCCAGCAGCTTGGTTAGCGGGGGCACAGATACGCAGTATTTT
CASSLVSGGTDTQYF
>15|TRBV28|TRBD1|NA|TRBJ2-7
TGTGCCAGCAGTTTACCACTGGGACAGGGGTACGAGCAGTACTTC
CASSLPLGQGYEQYF
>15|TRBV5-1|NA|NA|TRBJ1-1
TGCGCCAGCAGCTTGGGAACAGGTAGACGGACTGAAGCTTTCTTT
CASSLGTGRRTEAFF
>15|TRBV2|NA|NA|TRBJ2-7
TGTGCCAGCAGTGACCCGACAGGGAGGTCCTACGAGCAGTACTTC
CASSDPTGRSYEQYF
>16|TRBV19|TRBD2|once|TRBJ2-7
TGTGCCAGTAGTATGTGGACTAGCGGGAGGAAGAACGAGCAGTACTTC
CASSMWTSGRKNEQYF
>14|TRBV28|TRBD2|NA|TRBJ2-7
TGTGCCAGCAGTTTGGTTAGCGGGAAGGTCGAGCAGTACTTC
CASSLVSGKVEQYF
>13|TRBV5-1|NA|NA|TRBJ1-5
TGCGCCAGCAGCCTGAGTCTAAATCAGCCCCAGCATTTT
CASSLSLNQPQHF
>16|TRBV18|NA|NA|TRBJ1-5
TGTGCCAGCTCCCCTAGCGGGCCGAATAGCAATCAGCCCCAGCATTTT
CASSPSGPNSNQPQHF
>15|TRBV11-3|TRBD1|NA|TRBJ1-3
TGTGCCAGCAGCCCCGGACAGGGACCTGGAAACACCATATATTTT
CASSPGQGPGNTIYF
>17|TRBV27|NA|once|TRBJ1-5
TGTGCCAGCAGTTTAGTACAACAACTACTTAGCAATCAGCCCCAGCATTTT
CASSLVQQLLSNQPQHF
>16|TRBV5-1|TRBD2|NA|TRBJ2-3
TGCGCCAGCAGCTTGGCCGCCAGCGGGGCTAGGGAGACGCAGTATTTT
CASSLAASGARETQYF
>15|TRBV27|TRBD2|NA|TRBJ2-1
TGTGCCAGCAGTCCCGGGACTAGCGGGGCCAATGAGCAGTTCTTC
CASSPGTSGANEQFF
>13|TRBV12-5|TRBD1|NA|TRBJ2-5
TGTGCTAGTGGCAGGACAGGGGGAGAGACCCAGTACTTC
CASGRTGGETQYF
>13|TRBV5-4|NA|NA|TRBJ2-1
TGTGCCAGCAGCTTGGCTCCCGGGGATGAGCAGTTCTTC
CASSLAPGDEQFF
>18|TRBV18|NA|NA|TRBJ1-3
TGTGCCAGCTCATTAGCCGCCGGGTCCCTGAGCTCTGGAAACACCATATATTTT
CASSLAAGSLSSGNTIYF
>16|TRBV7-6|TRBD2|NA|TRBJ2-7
TGTGCCAGCAGCATGGCGACTAGCGGGAGGTCCTACGAGCAGTACTTC
CASSMATSGRSYEQYF
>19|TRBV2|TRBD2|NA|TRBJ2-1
TGTGCCAGCAGTGAAGGGGGACTAGCGGGAGTAGGGTCCTACAATGAGCAGTTCTTC
CASSEGGLAGVGSYNEQFF
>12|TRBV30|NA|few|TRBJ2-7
TGTGCCTGGTACAGGACAGCCTACGAGCAGTACTTC
CAWYRTAYEQYF
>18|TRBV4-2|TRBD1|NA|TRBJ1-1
TGTGCCAGCAGCCAAGTTTTGGGACAGGGCGGTTCTTATGGTGAAGCTTTCTTT
CASSQVLGQGGSYGEAFF
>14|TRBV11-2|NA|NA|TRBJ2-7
TGTGCCAGCAGTTTAGAAAGGGGGACCTACGAGCAGTACTTC
CASSLERGTYEQYF
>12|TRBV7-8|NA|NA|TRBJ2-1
TGTGCCAGCAGCTTAGCCCGGAATGAGCAGTTCTTC
CASSLARNEQFF
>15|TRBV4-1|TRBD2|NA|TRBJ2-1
TGCGCCAGCAGCCATAGCGGGAGGGCCTTTAATGAGCAGTTCTTC
CASSHSGRAFNEQFF
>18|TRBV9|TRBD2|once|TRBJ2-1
TGTGCCAGCAGCGTAGGTAGCGGGGGGGGAAGCTCCTACAATGAGCAGTTCTTC
CASSVGSGGGSSYNEQFF
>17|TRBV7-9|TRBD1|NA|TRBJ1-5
TGTGCCAGCAGCAAAGGACAGGGGGGAATTTTAAGTCAGCCCCAGCATTTT
CASSKGQGGILSQPQHF
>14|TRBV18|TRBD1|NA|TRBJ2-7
TGTGCCAGCTCACCATTGACAGGGCTGGGCGAGCAGTACTTC
CASSPLTGLGEQYF
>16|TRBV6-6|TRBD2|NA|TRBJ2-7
TGTGCCAGCAGTTACCCCTTCGGGCGGGAGTCGGGCGAGCAGTACTTC
CASSYPFGRESGEQYF
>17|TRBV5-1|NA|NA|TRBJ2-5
TGCGCCAGCAGCTTGCCCGTGGACTCGAATAACCAAGAGACCCAGTACTTC
CASSLPVDSNNQETQYF
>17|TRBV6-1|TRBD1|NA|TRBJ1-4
TGTGCCAGCAGTGGTCAGGGGGGCCAATCCCCCGGTGAGGAACTGTTTTTT
CASSGQGGQSPGEELFF
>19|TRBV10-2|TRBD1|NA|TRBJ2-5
TGCGCCAGCAGTGAGGCCTCCGGGGGGACAGGGGTTCGTCGAGAGACCCAGTACTTC
CASSEASGGTGVRRETQYF